The entry that follows covers one TCR beta chain sequence. Its antigen is unknown. There are 13 residues in the CDR3. Germline-derived CDR1 and CDR2 are SEHNR and FQNEAQ (reference sequence). Trimming stripped 4 bases from V and 1 base from J, with 7 bases between. These data come from a study of tumor-infiltrating lymphocytes in localized non-small cell lung cancer. Study-level findings and limits: TCR sequencing covered a subset of patients with enough tissue. Tumors had more T cell infiltration than uninvolved lung, per TCRbeta sequencing and CD3 counts. No link was found between tumor T-cell fraction and recurrence-free survival. IM1 and IM2 tumors showed no difference in T-cell fraction.

Using immunoSEQ multiplex PCR, the repertoire was profiled, and TCRdb retains in-frame clones only, with some absent. The sample yields around 15,000 clones, about 70% seen once. V is TRBV7-9 and J is TRBJ2-5; D is ambiguous. This TCR derives from a human donor with non-small cell lung cancer. Sequenced input: lung tumor tissue. The CDR3 sequence is CASSSGSQETQYF. The CDR3 bases are TGTGCCAGCAGCTCCGGGTCCCAAGAGACCCAGTACTTC.